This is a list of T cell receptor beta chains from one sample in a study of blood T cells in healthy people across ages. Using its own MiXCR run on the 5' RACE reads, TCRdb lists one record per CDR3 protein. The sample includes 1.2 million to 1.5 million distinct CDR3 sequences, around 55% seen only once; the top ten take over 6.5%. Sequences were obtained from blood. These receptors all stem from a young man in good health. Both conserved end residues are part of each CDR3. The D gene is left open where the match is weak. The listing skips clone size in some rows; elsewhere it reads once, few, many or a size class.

CASTQGVLASGGQETQYF	TGTGCCAGCACCCAAGGGGTTTTGGCTAGCGGAGGACAAGAGACCCAGTACTTC	.	TRBD2	TRBV6-2/TRBV6-3	TRBJ2-5
CASSQESRSYEQYF	TGTGCCAGCAGCCAAGAGTCTCGGTCCTACGAGCAGTACTTC	.	.	TRBV3-1	TRBJ2-7
CSASSGLAGNEQFF	TGCAGTGCTAGCTCCGGGCTAGCGGGCAATGAGCAGTTCTTC	many	TRBD2	TRBV20-1	TRBJ2-1
CASSLGDGYTF	TGTGCCAGCAGTTTGGGGGACGGCTACACCTTC	many	.	TRBV12-3/TRBV12-4	TRBJ1-2
CASSLDGATEAFF	TGCGCCAGCAGCTTGGATGGGGCAACTGAAGCTTTCTTT	once	.	TRBV5-1	TRBJ1-1
CASSLFLGQGYEQYF	TGTGCCAGCAGCTTATTTCTTGGACAGGGATACGAGCAGTACTTC	.	TRBD1	TRBV7-2	TRBJ2-7
CASSPWGGARTDTQYF	TGTGCCAGCAGCCCATGGGGCGGGGCAAGGACAGATACGCAGTATTTT	.	.	TRBV3-1	TRBJ2-3
CASSLVAGESEQYF	TGTGCCAGCAGCTTAGTAGCGGGAGAGAGCGAGCAGTACTTC	.	TRBD2	TRBV7-9	TRBJ2-7
CSARDQEEGRTQYF	TGCAGTGCTAGAGATCAGGAGGAGGGGCGTACGCAGTATTTT	.	.	TRBV20-1	TRBJ2-3
CASSYSGDRVKGYTF	TGTGCCAGCAGTTACTCGGGGGACAGAGTTAAGGGCTACACCTTC	.	TRBD1	TRBV6-5	TRBJ1-2
CASTSVRAKPSRANEQYF	TGTGCCAGCACCTCGGTCAGGGCCAAGCCATCCAGGGCCAACGAGCAGTACTTC	.	.	TRBV28	TRBJ2-7
CASTLGSGGSPYNEQFF	TGTGCCAGCACCCTAGGGTCGGGCGGGAGCCCCTACAATGAGCAGTTCTTC	.	TRBD2	TRBV13	TRBJ2-1
CASSFSGRPYEQYF	TGTGCCAGCAGTTTCTCCGGACGGCCCTACGAGCAGTACTTC	.	.	TRBV27	TRBJ2-7
CSATDYSGGLKEQYF	TGCAGTGCTACCGACTATAGCGGGGGCCTGAAGGAGCAGTACTTC	few	TRBD2	TRBV20-1	TRBJ2-4
CASSPRGRGEAFF	TGTGCCAGCAGTCCCAGGGGGCGGGGTGAAGCTTTCTTT	.	TRBD1	TRBV27	TRBJ1-1
CASNLGTEGNIQYF	TGTGCCAGCAACTTAGGGACAGAAGGGAACATTCAGTACTTC	.	TRBD1	TRBV12-3/TRBV12-4	TRBJ2-4
CSASQGVDTEAFF	TGCAGTGCTAGTCAGGGGGTGGACACTGAAGCTTTCTTT	.	TRBD1	TRBV20-1	TRBJ1-1
CASSKGVKTDQETQYF	TGTGCCAGCAGCAAAGGAGTAAAAACAGACCAAGAGACCCAGTACTTC	.	.	TRBV21-1	TRBJ2-5
CSARMTGSYEQYF	TGCAGTGCTAGAATGACAGGATCCTACGAGCAGTACTTC	.	.	TRBV20-1	TRBJ2-7
CAWSPGGPNYGYTF	TGTGCCTGGAGTCCCGGCGGACCTAACTATGGCTACACCTTC	.	.	TRBV30	TRBJ1-2
CSASRQLYEQYF	TGCAGTGCTAGTAGGCAGCTCTACGAGCAGTACTTC	.	.	TRBV20-1	TRBJ2-7
CASSQVEGLASYEQYF	TGTGCCAGCAGCCAAGTAGAGGGACTAGCGTCCTACGAGCAGTACTTC	.	TRBD2	TRBV3-1	TRBJ2-7
CASSLLGIGGYTF	TGTGCCAGCAGTTTATTAGGGATTGGTGGCTACACCTTC	few	.	TRBV27	TRBJ1-2
CASSPGTGIGQPQHF	TGTGCCAGCAGCCCCGGGACAGGGATCGGTCAGCCCCAGCATTTT	.	TRBD1	TRBV13	TRBJ1-5
CASSQVQKRPNEQFF	TGCGCCAGCAGCCAAGTTCAGAAGCGTCCCAATGAGCAGTTCTTC	.	.	TRBV4-1	TRBJ2-1
CASSPNDDYSYEQYF	TGTGCCAGCAGCCCCAACGACGACTACTCCTACGAGCAGTACTTC	.	.	TRBV7-9	TRBJ2-7
CASRQTGSQETQYF	TGTGCCAGCAGACAGACAGGTAGCCAAGAGACCCAGTACTTC	.	.	TRBV6-2/TRBV6-3	TRBJ2-5
CSARDFMPSGNEQFF	TGCAGTGCTAGAGATTTTATGCCTAGCGGGAATGAGCAGTTCTTC	few	TRBD2	TRBV20-1	TRBJ2-1
CASGRGSGGSLLYF	TGTGCCAGCGGGCGCGGGTCTGGCGGATCTTTGCTGTACTTC	few	.	TRBV6-5	TRBJ2-5
CASTAWDYEQYF	TGTGCCAGCACGGCATGGGACTACGAGCAGTACTTC	.	.	TRBV28	TRBJ2-7
CSASGTGDEKLFF	TGCAGTGCTAGCGGGACAGGAGATGAAAAACTGTTTTTT	.	TRBD1	TRBV20-1	TRBJ1-4
CSVAPVLGNEQFF	TGCAGCGTGGCTCCTGTATTGGGCAATGAGCAGTTCTTC	few	.	TRBV29-1	TRBJ2-1
CASSLDEYEQYF	TGTGCCAGCAGCTTGGACGAATACGAGCAGTACTTC	.	.	TRBV5-5	TRBJ2-7
CASSPSGRTNEKLFF	TGCGCCAGCAGCCCCAGTGGGAGAACTAATGAAAAACTGTTTTTT	few	.	TRBV4-3	TRBJ1-4
CASSQQGENTEAFF	TGTGCCAGCAGTCAGCAGGGGGAGAACACTGAAGCTTTCTTT	few	TRBD1	TRBV27	TRBJ1-1
CASSSPQKYEQYF	TGTGCCAGCAGTTCCCCTCAAAAATACGAGCAGTACTTC	.	.	TRBV28	TRBJ2-7
CASSESGPSYEQYF	TGTGCCAGCAGTGAATCGGGACCCTCCTACGAGCAGTACTTC	.	.	TRBV2	TRBJ2-7
CSVVRDPSNEQFF	TGCAGCGTTGTTCGAGACCCATCCAATGAGCAGTTCTTC	many	.	TRBV29-1	TRBJ2-1
CASSRLAGLTYEQYF	TGTGCCAGCAGCCGACTAGCGGGGCTAACCTACGAGCAGTACTTC	.	TRBD2	TRBV7-2	TRBJ2-7
CASSDMGPPSTDTQYF	TGTGCCAGCAGCGATATGGGCCCTCCTAGCACAGATACGCAGTATTTT	.	.	TRBV9	TRBJ2-3
CASSQETGAYTDTQYF	TGTGCCAGCAGCCAAGAGACGGGGGCCTATACAGATACGCAGTATTTT	.	.	TRBV4-2	TRBJ2-3
CASTDSQGMNTEVFF	TGTGCCAGCACCGACTCTCAGGGCATGAACACTGAAGTTTTCTTT	.	.	TRBV7-2	TRBJ1-1